Listed here are 23 T cell receptor beta chains from one sample, sequenced in a study of blood T cell repertoires in COVID-19. The method was immunoSEQ multiplex PCR; TCRdb's version includes in-frame clones alone and lacks a portion of them. Of about 100,000 clones listed, over 75% are singletons. Sequenced: peripheral blood. The source is a woman aged 55-69 years with acute or convalescent COVID-19.

The chain combines TRBV12-3 or TRBV12-4 with TRBJ2-2; D unresolved. V shed 8 bases and J shed 8 bases, with 6 bases lying between them. The CDR3 sequence is 10 residues long. Here the CDR3 DNA reads TGTGCCAGCGGTCAGGGGGAGCTGTTTTTT. Its protein product is CASGQGELFF.

The chain uses TRBV28 and TRBJ2-3, with D possibly being TRBD2 (7 bases). From germline, CDR1 is MDHEN and CDR2 SYDVKM. The CDR3 consists of 14 residues. V lost 5 bases to trimming and J lost 4 bases, with 13 bases between them. CDR3 residues: CASSPGGGADTQYF. Written as DNA, the CDR3 is TGTGCCAGCAGTCCAGGAGGGGGGGCAGATACGCAGTATTTT.

The gene calls are TRBV10-3 and TRBJ1-1; perhaps TRBD1 as D (5 bases). The CDR3 is 16 residues long. The germline gives CDR1 ENHRY, CDR2 SYGVKD. Trimming removed 5 bases at V and 5 bases at J, with 21 bases between. CDR3 residues: CAISFSLRDRGTEAFF. CDR3 in DNA: TGTGCCATCAGTTTTTCTCTTAGGGACCGGGGGACTGAAGCTTTCTTT.

The rearrangement uses TRBV29-1 and TRBJ1-2, with 7 bases that match TRBD1. Germline-derived CDR1 and CDR2 are SQVTM and ANQGSEA. V was pared by 1 base and J by 9 bases, with 8 bases of the junction left unmatched. This CDR3 contains 13 residues. The CDR3 loop is CSVEGVTGESYTF. CDR3 coding DNA: TGCAGCGTTGAAGGGGTTACAGGGGAGAGCTACACCTTC.

The V gene is TRBV19, the J gene TRBJ2-5; a weak D match, TRBD2 (6 bases). This CDR3 is 15 amino acids long. V was shortened by 1 base and J by 5 bases, with 14 bases between the two germline ends. Germline-derived CDR1 and CDR2 are LNHDA and SQIVND (reference sequence). The CDR3 nucleotides read TGTGCCAGTAGTATAGGTCCGACCGGAGGGGAGACCCAGTACTTC. This encodes CASSIGPTGGETQYF.

DNA of the CDR3: TGTGCCAGCAGTCCCGGGGGACTAGCAAAAGAGACCCAGTACTTC. Translation gives CASSPGGLAKETQYF. The genes are TRBV28 and TRBJ2-5, with TRBD2 matching 9 bases. This CDR3 has 15 amino acids. Germline values: CDR1 MDHEN, CDR2 SYDVKM. The trim removed 5 bases at V and 3 bases at J, leaving 7 bases unmatched. The variable domain in full, with the rest retrieved from reference TRBV28 and TRBJ2-5, is DVKVTQSSRYLVKRTGEKVFLECVQDMDHENMFWYRQDPGLGLRLIYFSYDVKMKEKGDIPEGYSVSREKKERFSLILESASTNQTSMYLCASSPGGLAKETQYFGPGTRLLVL.

This clone has a single count. The rearrangement uses TRBV3-1 (or the pseudogene TRBV3-2) and TRBJ1-6, with 10 bases that match TRBD1. V lost 4 bases, J lost 12 bases, and 9 bases stayed unmatched. Germline V gene lookup returns CDR1 LGHDT and CDR2 YNNKEL (reference sequence). CDR3 length: 15 residues. This CDR3 reads CASSPPGQGIRPLHF. The CDR3 DNA is TGTGCCAGCAGCCCCCCGGGACAGGGGATTCGACCCCTCCACTTT.

The rearrangement joins TRBV27 to TRBJ1-2; TRBD1 aligns across 8 bases. The CDR3 totals 15 residues. V was clipped by 3 bases and J by 4 bases; unmatched bases: 7. Per germline, CDR1 MNHEY and CDR2 SMNVEV (reference sequence). CDR3 nucleotide sequence: TGTGCCAGCAGTTTGTACCCAGGGGGCCCCTATGGCTACACCTTC. As protein: CASSLYPGGPYGYTF.

The J gene is TRBJ2-3, the V gene TRBV27, with D possibly TRBD1 on 5 matching bases. Trimming cost V 0 bases and J 9 bases, with 10 bases left between them. Germline CDR1 is MNHEY and CDR2 is SMNVEV (reference sequence). This CDR3 has 13 amino acids. CDR3 DNA: TGTGCCAGCAGTTTATCGAGCCAGGGAACGCAGTATTTT. Its translation: CASSLSSQGTQYF.

The chain recombines TRBV10-3 with TRBJ1-5; no firm D call. Germline V gene data show CDR1 as ENHRY and CDR2 as SYGVKD. Trimming left V 0 bases short and J 5 bases short, with 8 bases between. The CDR3 sequence is 14 residues long. This chain's CDR3 is CAISESSFDQPQHF. CDR3 bases: TGTGCCATCAGTGAGTCCAGTTTTGATCAGCCCCAGCATTTT.

The chain is built from TRBV2 and TRBJ2-5, with D tentatively TRBD1 (5 bases). V was cut by 4 bases and J by 1 base, with 7 bases left in between. Per the germline V gene, CDR1 is SNHLY and CDR2 is FYNNEI. This CDR3 has 13 amino acids. CDR3 in amino acids: CASSAQGQETQYF. The CDR3 DNA is TGTGCCAGCAGTGCTCAGGGCCAAGAGACCCAGTACTTC.

The chain employs TRBV5-1 and TRBJ2-5; 10 bases match TRBD2. Germline CDR1 reads SGHRS; CDR2 reads YFSETQ. The junction had 10 bases not matched to a gene; V was cut back by 4 bases and J by 4 bases. CDR3 size: 16 residues. CDR3 bases: TGCGCCAGCAGCACCGGGACTAGCGTTGCGGGAGAGACCCAGTACTTC. As protein: CASSTGTSVAGETQYF.

The chain is built from TRBV28 and TRBJ2-7; possible D gene TRBD2, 5 bases. The germline V gene encodes CDR1 MDHEN and CDR2 SYDVKM. This CDR3 region has 14 residues. V was cut by 2 bases and J by 1 base, with 9 bases left in between. The CDR3, as DNA: TGTGCCAGCAGTTTAGGTGAGGGTTCCTACGAGCAGTACTTC. It specifies CASSLGEGSYEQYF.

The V call is TRBV5-6, the J call TRBJ2-7; 10 bases fit TRBD2. Germline values: CDR1 SGHDT, CDR2 YYEEEE. CDR3 length: 13 amino acids. CDR3 protein: CASSFSPSGSRNV. The CDR3, as DNA: TGTGCCAGCAGCTTTAGCCCTAGCGGGAGCAGGAACGTC.

The gene calls are TRBV7-2 and TRBJ2-3; D ambiguous. V was cut by 1 base and J by 1 base, with 15 bases left in between. Germline CDR1 SGHTA, CDR2 FQGNSA. The CDR3 has 17 residues. CDR3 region: CASSLEESVVRTDTQYF. The CDR3 region has the DNA TGTGCCAGCAGCTTAGAAGAATCAGTCGTCCGCACAGATACGCAGTATTTT. The full variable domain, its missing parts supplied by reference TRBV7-2 and TRBJ2-3, is GAGVSQSPSNKVTEKGKDVELRCDPISGHTALYWYRQSLGQGLEFLIYFQGNSAPDKSGLPSDRFSAERTGGSVSTLTIQRTQQEDSAVYLCASSLEESVVRTDTQYFGPGTRLTVL.

This chain links TRBV19 with TRBJ1-2; no reliable D call. This CDR3 has 12 amino acids. V was pared by 4 bases and J by 8 bases, with 11 bases between. Germline V lookup: CDR1 LNHDA, CDR2 SQIVND (reference sequence). The CDR3 loop is CASSTLLKGYTF. The CDR3 DNA reads as TGTGCCAGTAGTACTCTTTTAAAAGGCTACACCTTC. The full variable domain, with the rest looked up from reference TRBV19 and TRBJ1-2, is DGGITQSPKYLFRKEGQNVTLSCEQNLNHDAMYWYRQDPGQGLRLIYYSQIVNDFQKGDIAEGYSVSREKKESFPLTVTSAQKNPTAFYLCASSTLLKGYTFGSGTRLTVV.

This clone was picked up one time. The chain's CDR3 is CASSPQFGGYGAEAFF. CDR3 sequence (DNA): TGTGCCAGCAGCCCCCAATTTGGAGGGTACGGGGCTGAAGCTTTCTTT. The chain joins TRBV5-5 to TRBJ1-1; no firm D call. The CDR3 runs 16 residues. The V gene's germline CDR1 is SGHKS and CDR2 YYEKEE (reference sequence). The germline V and J ends were trimmed by 4 bases and 6 bases, with 22 bases remaining between them.

This chain uses TRBV27 with TRBJ1-4; TRBD1 might be the D (5 bases). Germline assignment: CDR1 MNHEY and CDR2 SMNVEV (reference sequence). CDR3 length equals 15 residues. The V and J ends lost 4 bases and 7 bases respectively, with 16 bases between them. The CDR3 loop reads CASSSTEDRSEKLFF. CDR3 nucleotides: TGTGCCAGCAGTTCGACAGAAGACAGAAGTGAAAAACTGTTTTTT.

The gene calls are TRBV6-1 and TRBJ2-6; no clear D. CDR3 length: 17 residues. Germline V CDR1 and CDR2: MNHNS, SASEGT. Trimming removed 1 base from V and 4 bases from J, with 14 bases in between. The CDR3 DNA reads as TGTGCCAGCAGTGAAGGTCATGGGCACTCGGGGGCCAACGTCCTGACTTTC. Translating it yields CASSEGHGHSGANVLTF.

V is TRBV13 and J is TRBJ2-2; 8 nucleotides line up with TRBD1. The CDR3 loop spans 19 amino acids. Germline CDR1 PRHDT, CDR2 FYEKMQ (reference sequence). The junction had 12 bases not matched to a gene; V was cut back by 2 bases and J by 1 base. CDR3 sequence: CASSLRALMDRENTGELFF. In DNA, the CDR3 is TGTGCCAGCAGCTTAAGGGCCTTGATGGACAGGGAGAACACCGGGGAGCTGTTTTTT.

This rearrangement joins TRBV4-1 to TRBJ2-5; TRBD2 matches 13 bases. Germline values: CDR1 MGHRA, CDR2 YSYEKL. There are 16 residues in the CDR3. V lost 3 bases and J lost 4; bases outside the gene matches: 5. The CDR3 loop reads CASSQVGLAGAETQYF. The DNA for the CDR3 is TGCGCCAGCAGCCAGGTCGGACTAGCGGGGGCAGAGACCCAGTACTTC.

This clone was seen a single time. The chain carries TRBV9 and TRBJ2-6; TRBD2 might be the D (6 bases). This CDR3 contains 19 residues. Germline CDR1 SGDLS, CDR2 YYNGEE. Trimming removed 2 bases from V and 0 bases from J, with 18 bases in between. In nucleotides, the CDR3 is TGTGCCAGCAGCGTTGACCCGGGACGGGGGAGCTCTGGGGCCAACGTCCTGACTTTC. Protein: CASSVDPGRGSSGANVLTF. The entire variable domain, with the rest obtained from reference TRBV9 and TRBJ2-6, is as follows: DSGVTQTPKHLITATGQRVTLRCSPRSGDLSVYWYQQSLDQGLQFLIQYYNGEERAKGNILERFSAQQFPDLHSELNLSSLELGDSALYFCASSVDPGRGSSGANVLTFGAGSRLTVL.

In this sample, this clone turned up a few times. A junction boundary mismatches the germline segment, possibly from a read error. J is TRBJ2-5 and V is TRBV4-2, with a possible D match to TRBD2 (6 bases). The CDR3 length is 14 residues. Germline values: CDR1 LGHNA, CDR2 YNFKEQ. DNA of the CDR3: TGTGCCAGCAGCCAAGACGAAGGGACTTCATCATCGCACTTC. Encoded protein: CASSQDEGTSSSHF.